Reported below is one T cell receptor (beta chain). Only in-frame clones appear in the TCRdb table, and some are missing; sequencing was by immunoSEQ multiplex PCR. The sample holds some 450,000 clones; 70% to 90% are singletons and the top ten take approximately 0.92%. While infection was still active, Seattle patients were enrolled and then followed longitudinally. The CDR3 covers 18 residues. V was clipped by 0 bases and J by 2 bases; unmatched bases: 9. Germline CDR1 and CDR2: SGHTS and YDEGEE. These data belong to a study of blood T cell repertoires in COVID-19. Looking at the study overall: Collection of acute and convalescent COVID-19 samples took place in the United States, Italy and Spain.

The receptor comes from a man in his late teens or twenties with COVID-19, enrolled during active disease. This sequence joins TRBV5-8 and TRBJ2-3; 10 nucleotides match TRBD2. Sequenced: peripheral blood. DNA for the CDR3: TGTGCCAGCAGCTTGGGACCAGGGACTAGCGAACACACAGATACGCAGTATTTT. Protein: CASSLGPGTSEHTDTQYF.